The 12 T cell receptor beta chains presented below share a single source sample, sequenced in a study of blood T cell repertoires in COVID-19. Assay used: immunoSEQ multiplex PCR; TCRdb lists only in-frame clones, some missing. The repertoire holds around 60,000 clones, with about 81% as singletons. Sample: peripheral blood. The receptors shown here come from a man older than 75 with acute or convalescent COVID-19.

The chain carries TRBV6-5 and TRBJ2-7; D perhaps matches TRBD2 (5 bases). Trimming pared 6 bases from V and 2 bases from J, leaving 14 bases between. This CDR3 region has 14 residues. Germline V gene data show CDR1 as MNHEY and CDR2 as SVGAGI. The CDR3 sequence is CASSLGGGPYEQYF. Here the CDR3 DNA reads TGTGCCAGCAGCCTCGGAGGAGGACCCTACGAGCAGTACTTC.

Note on this clone: A read error is possible here, since a much larger clone lies one base away. The chain recombines TRBV11-3 with TRBJ2-2, with D perhaps matching TRBD1 (6 bases). With 1 base removed from V and 0 bases from J, the gap between germline ends came to 6 bases. The CDR3 runs 15 residues. Germline CDR1 is SGHNT and CDR2 is YENEEA. For the CDR3, the DNA is TGTGCCAGCAGCTTAGGGGACACGAACACCGGGGAGCTGTTTTTT. Translating gives CASSLGDTNTGELFF. Complete variable domain (other parts from reference TRBV11-3 and TRBJ2-2): EAGVVQSPRYKIIEKKQPVAFWCNPISGHNTLYWYLQNLGQGPELLIRYENEEAVDDSQLPKDRFSAERLKGVDSTLKIQPAELGDSAVYLCASSLGDTNTGELFFGEGSRLTVL.

CDR3 coding DNA: TGTGCCACCAGTGATATCCCGGGACAGGGGGCTAAAGGGGCCAACGTCCTGACTTTC. Protein product: CATSDIPGQGAKGANVLTF. This chain uses TRBV24-1 with TRBJ2-6, with 12 positions matching TRBD1. With V trimmed by 3 bases and J by 4 bases, 9 bases remained unmatched. Germline CDR1 is KGHDR and CDR2 is SFDVKD. CDR3 length: 19 residues.

This clone has only a few counts. Different DNA sequences within this sample yield the same CDR3. The genes are TRBV6-5 and TRBJ1-2; 11 bases match TRBD1. This CDR3 contains 16 residues. CDR1 and CDR2 (germline): MNHEY, SVGAGI. The V gene end was trimmed by 0 bases and the J gene end by 4 bases; junction bases not matched to a gene: 4. CDR3: CASSYSRTGGGYGYTF. Written as DNA, the CDR3 is TGTGCCAGCAGTTACTCGAGGACAGGGGGCGGCTATGGCTACACCTTC.

This clone was seen a handful of times. The genes are TRBV6-5 and TRBJ2-7, with 8 bases matching TRBD1. The CDR3 contains 15 residues. From germline, CDR1 is MNHEY and CDR2 SVGAGI. Unmatched junction bases numbered 6, after V lost 0 bases and J lost 5 bases. The CDR3: CASSYSGTGVDEQYF. The CDR3 coding sequence is TGTGCCAGCAGTTACTCGGGGACAGGAGTGGACGAGCAGTACTTC.

The chain carries TRBV10-1 and TRBJ2-3; 7 nucleotides agree with TRBD2. In germline, CDR1 is WNHNN, CDR2 SYGVQD (reference sequence). The CDR3 extends over 13 amino acids. Trimming removed 6 bases from V and 3 bases from J; junction bases left unmatched: 3. CDR3: CASRERGTDTQYF. CDR3 bases: TGCGCCAGCAGGGAGCGGGGTACAGATACGCAGTATTTT.

V is TRBV6-5 and J is TRBJ1-2; 11 bases map to TRBD1. The germline gives CDR1 MNHEY, CDR2 SVGAGI. This CDR3 contains 15 residues. V was clipped by 0 bases and J by 7 bases; unmatched bases: 4. In nucleotides, the CDR3 is TGTGCCAGCAGTTACTCGAGGGGACAGGGGGGTGGCTACACCTTC. The encoded protein is CASSYSRGQGGGYTF.

V is TRBV5-1 and J is TRBJ2-5, with D possibly TRBD1 on 6 matching bases. The CDR3 runs to 13 residues. V lost 3 bases, J lost 4 bases, and 10 bases lay in between. The germline V gene encodes CDR1 SGHRS and CDR2 YFSETQ. In DNA form, the CDR3 reads TGCGCCAGCAGCTCCGGACAGATAGAGACCCAGTACTTC. It is translated as CASSSGQIETQYF.

The CDR3 is CASSKGLATYNEQFF. In DNA form, the CDR3 reads TGTGCCAGCAGTAAGGGACTAGCGACCTACAATGAGCAGTTCTTC. This chain links TRBV25-1 with TRBJ2-1, with 10 bases aligning to TRBD2. The length of the CDR3 is 15 residues. Germline CDR1 is MGHDK and CDR2 is SYGVNS. The J segment lost 2 bases and the V segment lost 5 bases, leaving 3 bases of the junction unmatched.

This chain uses TRBV19 with TRBJ1-6, with TRBD1 identical over 7 bases. CDR3 length: 13 amino acids. V gave up 8 bases and J gave up 4 bases; unmatched junction bases: 2. CDR1 is LNHDA and CDR2 is SQIVND in the germline V gene (reference sequence). The CDR3 loop reads CASSGQYNSPLHF. The CDR3 DNA reads as TGTGCCAGTTCGGGACAGTATAATTCACCCCTCCACTTT.

The DNA for the CDR3 is TGCAGCGTACCGACAGGGGGGATGACTGAAGCTTTCTTT. This codes for CSVPTGGMTEAFF. J is TRBJ1-1 and V is TRBV29-1, with 9 bases that match TRBD1. This CDR3 is 13 amino acids long. Looked up from germline, CDR1 is SQVTM and CDR2 is ANQGSEA. V gave up 6 bases and J gave up 5 bases; unmatched junction bases: 7.

V and J are TRBV5-5 and TRBJ2-1, with 7 bases matching TRBD1. CDR1 is SGHKS, CDR2 YYEKEE, per germline (reference sequence). After removal of 4 bases from V and 0 bases from J, the junction contained 4 bases not matched to a gene. CDR3 size: 15 residues. Here the CDR3 reads CASSRRDSSYNEQFF. CDR3 in DNA: TGTGCCAGCAGCCGCCGGGACAGCTCCTACAATGAGCAGTTCTTC.